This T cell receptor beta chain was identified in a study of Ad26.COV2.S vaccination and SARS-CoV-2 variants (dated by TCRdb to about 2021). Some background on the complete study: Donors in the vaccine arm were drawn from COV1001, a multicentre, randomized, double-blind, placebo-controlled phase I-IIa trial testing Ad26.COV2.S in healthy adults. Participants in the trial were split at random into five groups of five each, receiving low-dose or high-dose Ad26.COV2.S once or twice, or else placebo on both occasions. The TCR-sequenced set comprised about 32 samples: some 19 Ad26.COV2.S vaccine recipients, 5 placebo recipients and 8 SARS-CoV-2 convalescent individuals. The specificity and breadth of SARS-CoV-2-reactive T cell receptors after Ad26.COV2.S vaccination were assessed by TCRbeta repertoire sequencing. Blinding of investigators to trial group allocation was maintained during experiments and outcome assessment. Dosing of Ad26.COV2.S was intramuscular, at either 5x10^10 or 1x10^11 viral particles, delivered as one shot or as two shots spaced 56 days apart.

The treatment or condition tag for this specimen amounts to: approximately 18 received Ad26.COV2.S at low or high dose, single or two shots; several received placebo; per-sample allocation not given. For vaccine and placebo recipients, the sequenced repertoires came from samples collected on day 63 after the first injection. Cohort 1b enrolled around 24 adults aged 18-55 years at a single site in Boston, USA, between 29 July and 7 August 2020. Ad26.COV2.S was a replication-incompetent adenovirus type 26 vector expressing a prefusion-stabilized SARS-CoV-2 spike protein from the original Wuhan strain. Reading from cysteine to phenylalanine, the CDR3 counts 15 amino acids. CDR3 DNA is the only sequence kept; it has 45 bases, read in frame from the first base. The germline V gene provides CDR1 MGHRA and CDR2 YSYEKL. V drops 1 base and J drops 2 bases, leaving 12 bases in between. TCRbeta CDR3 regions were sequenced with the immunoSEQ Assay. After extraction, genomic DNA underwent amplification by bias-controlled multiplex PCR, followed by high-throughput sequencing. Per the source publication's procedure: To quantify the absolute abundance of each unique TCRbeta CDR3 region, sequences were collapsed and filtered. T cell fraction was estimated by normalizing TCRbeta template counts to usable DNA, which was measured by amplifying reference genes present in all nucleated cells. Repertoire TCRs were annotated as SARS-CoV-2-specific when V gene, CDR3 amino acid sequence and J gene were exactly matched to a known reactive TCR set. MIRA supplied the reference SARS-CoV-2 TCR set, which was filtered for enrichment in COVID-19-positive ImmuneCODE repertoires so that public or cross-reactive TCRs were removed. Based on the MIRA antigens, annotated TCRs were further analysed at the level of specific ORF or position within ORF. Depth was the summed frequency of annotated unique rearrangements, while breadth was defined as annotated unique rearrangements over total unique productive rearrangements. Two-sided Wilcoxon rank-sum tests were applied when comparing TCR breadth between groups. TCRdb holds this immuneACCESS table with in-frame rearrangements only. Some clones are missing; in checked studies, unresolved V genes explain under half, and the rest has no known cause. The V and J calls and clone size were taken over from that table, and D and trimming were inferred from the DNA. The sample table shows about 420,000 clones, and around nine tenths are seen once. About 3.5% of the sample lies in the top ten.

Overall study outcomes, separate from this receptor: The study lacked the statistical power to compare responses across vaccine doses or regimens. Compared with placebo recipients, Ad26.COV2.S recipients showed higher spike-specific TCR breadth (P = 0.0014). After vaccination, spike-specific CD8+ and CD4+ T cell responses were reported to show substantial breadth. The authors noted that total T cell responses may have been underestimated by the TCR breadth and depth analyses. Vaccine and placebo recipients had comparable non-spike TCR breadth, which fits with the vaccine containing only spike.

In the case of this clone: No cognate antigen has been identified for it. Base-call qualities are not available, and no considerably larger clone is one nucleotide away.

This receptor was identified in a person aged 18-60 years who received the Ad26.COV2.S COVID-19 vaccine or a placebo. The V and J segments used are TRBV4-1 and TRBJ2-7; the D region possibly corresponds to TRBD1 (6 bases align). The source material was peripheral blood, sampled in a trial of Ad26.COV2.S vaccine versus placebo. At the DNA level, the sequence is TGCGCCAGCAGCCAAGCGGCAGGGACAACCTACGAGCAGTACTTC. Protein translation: CASSQAAGTTYEQYF.